This TCR beta chain comes out of a study of breast tumors, draining lymph nodes, adjacent tissues. Notes on the study in general: Tumor TCR diversity was below lymph nodes but above nontumor tissue. Tumor and nontumor repertoires were significantly more similar in luminal-like than in basal-like breast cancer. Most tumor T cells seemingly derive from lymph node, then expand in tumor. That most tumor T cells come from lymph nodes remained unproven.

In this sample, this clonotype turned up a few times. The antigen remains undetermined. TCRdb analysed the multiplex PCR reads with MiXCR anew, one entry per CDR3 protein. The sample shows some 21,000 distinct CDR3 sequences, about 41% of them seen only once. The sample taken for sequencing was breast tumor tissue. The sequence was collected from a female donor with breast cancer. Some clones in this sample may be carry-over from other donors' samples.

The CDR3 spells CASSYDRAQETQYF. The CDR3 DNA follows: TGTGCCAGCAGCTACGACAGGGCCCAAGAGACCCAGTACTTC. The chain employs TRBV5-6 and TRBJ2-5, with 7 nucleotides matching TRBD1. Germline assignment: CDR1 SGHDT and CDR2 YYEEEE. This CDR3 has 14 residues. After removal of 3 bases from V and 1 base from J, the junction contained 3 bases not matched to a gene.